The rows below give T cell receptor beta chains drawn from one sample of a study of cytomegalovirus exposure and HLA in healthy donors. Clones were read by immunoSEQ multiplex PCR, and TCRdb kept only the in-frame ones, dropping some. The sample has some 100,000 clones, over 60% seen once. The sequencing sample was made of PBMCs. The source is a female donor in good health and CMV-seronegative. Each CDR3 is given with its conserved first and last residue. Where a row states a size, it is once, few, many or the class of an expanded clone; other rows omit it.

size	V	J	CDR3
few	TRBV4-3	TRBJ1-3	CASSPGNTIYF
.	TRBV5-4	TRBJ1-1	CASSDDGWRLEHTEAFF
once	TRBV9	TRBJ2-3	CASSGGETTSGGTDTQYF
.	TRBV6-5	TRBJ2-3	CASSSNSGGLLYF
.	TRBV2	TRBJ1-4	CASRPRRQRTNEKLFF
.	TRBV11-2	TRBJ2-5	CASSSRVRGIQETQYF
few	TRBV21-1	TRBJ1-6	CASSKDRVSPLHF
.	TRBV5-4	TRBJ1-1	CASSLGGTEGTEAFF
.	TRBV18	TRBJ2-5	CASSPFTAGTIQETQYF
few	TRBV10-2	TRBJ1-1	CASSETTGGTEAFF
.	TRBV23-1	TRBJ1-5	CASRTGRFSNQPQHF
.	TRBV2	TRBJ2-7	CASSELAGGPEQYF
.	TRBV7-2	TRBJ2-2	CARDSGAAGELFF
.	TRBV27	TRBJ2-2	CASSKGGFRELFF
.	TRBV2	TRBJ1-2	CASSNRQGGYGYTF
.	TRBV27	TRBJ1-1	CASSKLGTGDTEAFF
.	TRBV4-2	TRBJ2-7	CASSRDYSYEQYF
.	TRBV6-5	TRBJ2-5	CASSQRETQYF
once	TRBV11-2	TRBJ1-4	CASSLDGGGATNEKLFF
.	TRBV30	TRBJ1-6	CAWSVAVARNSPLHF
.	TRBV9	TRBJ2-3	CASSVDLRGAPSTDTQYF
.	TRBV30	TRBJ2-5	CAWSPKVRGETQYF
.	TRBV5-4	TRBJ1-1	CASNKKTQGVGNTEAFF
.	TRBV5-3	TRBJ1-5	CARSPPLRGPNQPQHF
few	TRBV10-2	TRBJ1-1	CASSGRGRRSGPEAFF
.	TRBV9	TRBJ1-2	CASSGTVRGSVYGYTF
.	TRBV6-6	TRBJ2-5	CASNSQETQYF
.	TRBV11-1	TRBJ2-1	CASSLMGNRGTNNEQFF
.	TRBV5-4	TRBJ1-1	CASSLGGNTEAFF
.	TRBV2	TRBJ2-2	CASTGTLTGELFF
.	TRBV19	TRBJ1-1	CASTPGRANTEAFF